This T cell receptor (beta chain) appears in the sequencing data of a study of shared T cell receptors in the human thymus. CDR1 is SGHDN, CDR2 FVKESK, per germline. V was clipped by 4 bases and J by 6 bases, with 13 bases between them. This CDR3 has 14 amino acids. In this sample, this clone turned up a few times. Profiling relied on immunoSEQ multiplex PCR, and the TCRdb table lists in-frame clones only, not all of them. The table records roughly 660,000 clones, roughly 90% of them present only once. These data also featured in a second study, about human thymus T cells. In that study: Among the donors, all were healthy Finnish infants having corrective surgery for congenital heart defects. Thymus tissue was removed during corrective cardiac surgery. Use of V and J genes seemed skewed within the thymic and blood repertoires. Related research reported highly overlapping thymic repertoires among unrelated individuals.

This clonotype was obtained from a boy in the first two years of life with a congenital heart defect. The chain combines TRBV14 with TRBJ1-5; no firm D call. Material: thymocytes. The DNA of the CDR3 is TGTGCCAGCAGCCCGAGCGGGGTGGGTCAGCCCCAGCATTTT. Its protein is CASSPSGVGQPQHF.